The clone carrying this T cell receptor beta chain was detected many times. The sample originates from a study of blood T cells in healthy people across ages. V was trimmed by 4 bases and J by 0 bases, leaving 11 bases between them. The CDR3 extends over 15 amino acids. Germline CDR1 reads SGHAT; CDR2 reads FQNNGV. The authors ran a second PCR of about 7 to 12 cycles using a sample-barcoded 5' primer and a J-beta primer mix. TCRdb called the 5' RACE reads again in MiXCR, with one record for every CDR3 protein. The sample has about 570,000 distinct CDR3 sequences; about 28% are singletons. The sample was also reused in another study, on T cells of mothers and their children.

The V call is TRBV11-2, the J call TRBJ2-3; D is tentatively TRBD1 or TRBD2 (5 bases each). The sample comprised blood. This sequence originates from a boy younger than 10 in good health. CDR3 protein: CASSSTGRSTDTQYF. CDR3 DNA sequence: TGTGCCAGCAGCTCGACGGGACGGAGCACAGATACGCAGTATTTT.